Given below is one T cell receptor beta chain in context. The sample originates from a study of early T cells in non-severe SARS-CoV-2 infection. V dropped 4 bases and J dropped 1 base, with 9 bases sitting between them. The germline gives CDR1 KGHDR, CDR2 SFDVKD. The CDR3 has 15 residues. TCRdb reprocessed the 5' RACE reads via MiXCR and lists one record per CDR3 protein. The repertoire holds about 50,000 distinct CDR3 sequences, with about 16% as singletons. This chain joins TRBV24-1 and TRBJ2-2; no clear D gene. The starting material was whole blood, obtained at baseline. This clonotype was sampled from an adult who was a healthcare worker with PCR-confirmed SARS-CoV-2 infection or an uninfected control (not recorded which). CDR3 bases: TGTGCCACCAGTGACCCCGGCGTGAACACCGGGGAGCTGTTTTTT. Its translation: CATSDPGVNTGELFF.